This entry describes one T cell receptor (beta chain). Which antigen it targets is not known. No qualities accompany the bases; no much larger clone lies one base away. This sample was taken from a study of blood T cell repertoires in COVID-19 (dated by TCRdb to 2018 to 2021). Notes on the research overall: The collaborator samples originated in the United States, Italy and Spain and spanned the acute and convalescent phases of COVID-19. Where available, HLA class I and class II types were obtained from metadata supplied by the sample provider rather than from assay-based typing. The repertoires were made available in a free public database intended to serve as a resource for research on the immune response to SARS-CoV-2. The prospective study material was composed of cDNA or gDNA derived from T cells, B-cell-depleted T cells, or PBMCs. Sample metadata almost always included a de-identified subject ID, COVID-19 status, age in years and sex. Samples came from the ongoing ImmuneRACE study (first 160 participants) plus 1,254 subjects from 6 global collaborators. Subjects who had been exposed to COVID-19, were actively infected with it, or had recovered from it provided the deeply sampled blood TCRbeta repertoires that made up the dataset.

Taken from cysteine to phenylalanine, the CDR3 has 14 residues. Only the CDR3 region is kept as DNA, spanning 42 bases read in frame from base 1. CDR1 and CDR2 were assigned from the germline V gene (reference sequence) as LGHDT and YNNKEL. The junction carries 8 bases between V and J, which are trimmed by 1 base and 7 bases respectively. Study-level results and caveats: The quantity of clinical and demographic metadata differed by source and by participant and was supplied without curation.

TCRbeta CDR3 regions were amplified from genomic DNA using the immunoSEQ Assay, a bias-controlled multiplex PCR. Under the source paper's analysis protocol: The number of nucleated cells in each sample was estimated from the amplification of reference gene primers within the assay. Sequence reads were collapsed and filtered to measure the absolute abundance of every unique TCRbeta CDR3 rearrangement. For each sample, productive Simpson clonality was calculated as the square root of Simpson's diversity index across productive rearrangements. The table was pulled from immuneACCESS by TCRdb, which kept in-frame rearrangements only. Such tables lose some clones; where checked, under half of the loss comes from unresolved V genes, and the rest has no known cause. V, J and clone size reflect that table, while D and trimming were determined from the DNA. The sample has a few hundred thousand clones on record, roughly 80% of them singletons. 3.4% of the sample is in the top ten clones.

Enrolling through a virtual design, the prospective study's participants ranged in age from roughly 18 to 100 years and lived across approximately 25 United States geographic areas. In the prospective study, participants were assigned to cohorts based on the clinical history participants reported in a screening survey and a study questionnaire. Recovered participants in ImmuneRACE Cohort 3 were defined as having two consecutive negative NP/OP PCR tests, clearance from a healthcare professional, or resolution of symptoms. In the prospective study, whole blood, serum and a nasopharyngeal or oropharyngeal swab were collected from each participant by mobile phlebotomists. Prospective study participants could optionally give additional blood draws and questionnaires over an approximately 2-month period. Before DNA extraction, blood samples from the prospective study were shipped at room temperature or frozen.

This clonotype was obtained from a man aged 45 to 65 who had recovered from COVID-19. Sequencing was done on a sample of PBMCs or T cells enriched from blood (not recorded which). Recombination connected TRBV3-1 (or the pseudogene TRBV3-2) to TRBJ1-6; the D gene remains uncertain. The CDR3 in this case is CASSQGQPNSPLHF. The nucleotide sequence is TGTGCCAGCAGCCAAGGACAACCCAATTCACCCCTCCACTTT.